Below, 5 T cell receptor beta chains from the same sample are listed, as sequenced in a study of cytomegalovirus exposure and HLA in healthy donors. The PCR ran on 60 Vbeta and 13 Jbeta primers. Produced via immunoSEQ multiplex PCR; TCRdb's table is partial and in-frame only. The table has 100,000 to 150,000 clones, 10% seen once; the top ten hold just over 4.5%. Material for sequencing was PBMCs. The receptors stem from a woman younger than 30 in good health and CMV-seropositive.

The rearrangement links TRBV6-5 to TRBJ2-1, with a tentative D call TRBD2 (5 bases). The V gene's germline CDR1 is MNHEY and CDR2 SVGAGI. The CDR3 is 12 amino acids. Trimming took off 10 bases at V and 8 bases at J, with 15 bases between the two ends. The CDR3 sequence: CATGSVVDEQFF. CDR3 in DNA: TGTGCCACAGGTAGCGTAGTAGATGAGCAGTTCTTC.

This clone has a handful of counts. The genes are TRBV6-5 and TRBJ2-7, with a weak D call TRBD2 (6 bases). The CDR3 is 16 amino acids. V lost 0 bases and J 0 bases, leaving 12 bases between the germline ends. CDR1 is MNHEY, CDR2 SVGAGI, per germline. This CDR3 is CASSYSTPGSSYEQYF. Written as DNA, the CDR3 is TGTGCCAGCAGTTACTCGACCCCCGGGAGCTCCTACGAGCAGTACTTC.

This clone was counted only a few times. V and J are TRBV30 and TRBJ1-2, with D maybe TRBD1 (6 bases). Trimming took 4 bases from V and 7 from J, leaving 13 bases between them. The CDR3 consists of 12 residues. Germline CDR1 reads GTSNPN; CDR2 reads SVGIG (reference sequence). CDR3 sequence (DNA): TGTGCCTGGACTTGGGGGCTCTCTGGCTACACCTTC. The encoded protein is CAWTWGLSGYTF.

The chain has TRBV5-5 and TRBJ2-2, with 7 positions matching TRBD2. J lost 2 bases, V lost 7 bases, and 5 bases had no gene match. This CDR3 comprises 14 residues. Germline V gene sequence: CDR1 SGHKS, CDR2 YYEKEE (reference sequence). The CDR3 reads CASGGGINTGELFF. CDR3 coding DNA: TGTGCCAGCGGCGGGGGTATAAACACCGGGGAGCTGTTTTTT.

V usage is TRBV5-5 and J usage is TRBJ1-1, with a tentative D call TRBD1 (6 bases). This CDR3 contains 14 residues. CDR1 is SGHKS and CDR2 is YYEKEE in the germline V gene (reference sequence). V dropped 0 bases and J dropped 4 bases, with 10 bases sitting between them. The CDR3 region is CASSLEGVFTEAFF. The CDR3, as DNA: TGTGCCAGCAGCTTGGAGGGGGTCTTCACTGAAGCTTTCTTT.